Presented here are 25 T cell receptor beta chains from one specimen sequenced in a study of cytomegalovirus exposure and HLA in healthy donors. Use of 60 Vbeta and 13 Jbeta primers characterized the PCR. Assay: immunoSEQ multiplex PCR; the TCRdb copy retains only in-frame clones and omits some. The data hold roughly 86,000 clones, with over 70% observed a single time. Sequences were obtained from PBMCs. These receptors were taken from a man aged 55-75 years in good health and CMV-seronegative.

This clone was counted between two and nine times. The chain carries TRBV11-2 and TRBJ1-5; D is possibly TRBD1 (6 bases). The CDR3 is made up of 16 amino acids. Germline CDR1 is SGHAT and CDR2 is FQNNGV. Trimming took 4 bases from V and 4 from J, leaving 17 bases between them. CDR3 nucleotides: TGTGCCAGCAGCTCATACCGGACAGCGCTGAATCAGCCCCAGCATTTT. Translating it yields CASSSYRTALNQPQHF.

J is TRBJ1-2 and V is TRBV6-6, with D unresolved. CDR1 and CDR2 (germline): MNHNY, SVGAGI (reference sequence). V dropped 4 bases and J dropped 5 bases, with 17 bases sitting between them. The CDR3 length is 15 residues. CDR3: CASSSQRSPPYGYTF. In nucleotides, the CDR3 is TGTGCCAGCAGTTCGCAGAGGAGTCCCCCGTATGGCTACACCTTC.

This chain links TRBV4-1 with TRBJ2-3, with D perhaps TRBD2 (5 bases). The CDR3 has 17 amino acids. V lost 0 bases and J 4 bases, leaving 17 bases between the germline ends. CDR1 is MGHRA and CDR2 is YSYEKL in the germline V gene. The CDR3 nucleotides are TGCGCCAGCAGCCAAGATCTTACTAGGTTGGTCGCAGATACGCAGTATTTT. As protein: CASSQDLTRLVADTQYF.

This clone appeared a few times. The rearrangement uses TRBV5-1 and TRBJ2-5, with TRBD1 as a possible D gene (5 bases). CDR1 and CDR2 (germline): SGHRS, YFSETQ. V lost 0 bases and J lost 0, with 15 bases in between. The CDR3 loop spans 17 amino acids. CDR3 in amino acids: CASSLGASRQYQETQYF. The CDR3 coding sequence is TGCGCCAGCAGCTTGGGGGCCTCAAGACAGTACCAAGAGACCCAGTACTTC.

This clone was seen a handful of times. The V gene is TRBV13, the J gene TRBJ2-3; D remains ambiguous. Trimming took off 2 bases at V and 0 bases at J, with 12 bases between the two ends. The germline V gene has CDR1 PRHDT and CDR2 FYEKMQ (reference sequence). The CDR3 consists of 16 residues. The CDR3 loop is CASSLSVLASTDTQYF. The CDR3 DNA is TGTGCCAGCAGCTTATCTGTACTCGCTAGCACAGATACGCAGTATTTT. The entire variable domain, with the rest obtained from reference TRBV13 and TRBJ2-3, is as follows: AAGVIQSPRHLIKEKRETATLKCYPIPRHDTVYWYQQGPGQDPQFLISFYEKMQSDKGSIPDRFSAQQFSDYHSELNMSSLELGDSALYFCASSLSVLASTDTQYFGPGTRLTVL.

This clone was seen more than once but under ten times. The V call is TRBV14, the J call TRBJ2-5, with D possibly matching TRBD2 (6 bases). The CDR3 runs to 16 residues. CDR1 is SGHDN, CDR2 FVKESK, per germline. Trimming took off 0 bases at V and 5 bases at J, with 16 bases between the two ends. CDR3 DNA: TGTGCCAGCAGCCAAGATCGGATTTCAGGGAGGGAGACCCAGTACTTC. This encodes CASSQDRISGRETQYF. Full variable domain (rest looked up from reference TRBV14 and TRBJ2-5): EAGVTQFPSHSVIEKGQTVTLRCDPISGHDNLYWYRRVMGKEIKFLLHFVKESKQDESGMPNNRFLAERTGGTYSTLKVQPAELEDSGVYFCASSQDRISGRETQYFGPGTRLLVL.

V is TRBV28 and J is TRBJ2-5, with a tentative D call TRBD2 (5 bases). Trimming shortened V by 5 bases and J by 0 bases, and 13 bases separated the two germline ends. The CDR3 has 15 amino acids. Germline V gives CDR1 MDHEN, CDR2 SYDVKM. As DNA, the CDR3 is TGTGCCAGCAGTCCGCGGGTGATGCACCAAGAGACCCAGTACTTC. Amino acids: CASSPRVMHQETQYF. The full variable domain, with the rest looked up from reference TRBV28 and TRBJ2-5, is DVKVTQSSRYLVKRTGEKVFLECVQDMDHENMFWYRQDPGLGLRLIYFSYDVKMKEKGDIPEGYSVSREKKERFSLILESASTNQTSMYLCASSPRVMHQETQYFGPGTRLLVL.

This chain connects TRBV6-4 to TRBJ2-1, with D possibly matching TRBD1 (5 bases). Trimming removed 5 bases from V and 6 bases from J, with 11 bases in between. This CDR3 comprises 13 residues. Germline values: CDR1 MRHNA, CDR2 SNTAGT. This CDR3 reads CASSTGRVNEQFF. CDR3 nucleotide sequence: TGTGCCAGCAGTACGGGCAGGGTCAATGAGCAGTTCTTC.

The chain has TRBV6-5 and TRBJ2-7; D remains unclear. This CDR3 region has 13 residues. V was pared by 0 bases and J by 1 base, with 4 bases between. Germline assignment: CDR1 MNHEY and CDR2 SVGAGI. The CDR3 protein is CASSYSASYEQYF. Written as DNA, the CDR3 is TGTGCCAGCAGTTACTCAGCATCCTACGAGCAGTACTTC.

This clone was recorded a few times. This chain joins TRBV10-1 and TRBJ2-5; 7 bases agree with TRBD1. The end of the DNA is better explained by TRBJ2-7, so the J call may be wrong. The CDR3 loop spans 15 amino acids. CDR1 is WNHNN and CDR2 is SYGVQD in the germline V gene (reference sequence). CDR3 nucleotides: TGCGCCAGCAGTGAAGACAGGGTGAGGCTCTACGAGCAGTACTTC. It yields the protein CASSEDRVRLYEQYF.

Worth noting for this clone: Here the CDR3 omits its conserved ending phenylalanine or tryptophan, so a read error is the likely source. The J gene is TRBJ1-2, the V gene TRBV28; tentatively, D is TRBD1 (5 bases). Germline CDR1 reads MDHEN; CDR2 reads SYDVKM. The CDR3 has 12 residues. The ends were cut back, 3 bases at V and 4 bases at J, with 6 bases in the middle. The DNA of the CDR3 is TGTGCCAGCAGTTTGCAGGGCTATGGCTACACCCTC. Its translation: CASSLQGYGYTL.

This chain uses TRBV18 with TRBJ2-6; perhaps TRBD1 as D (5 bases). There are 19 residues in the CDR3. Between the trimmed V and J ends, which lost 5 bases and 1 base, there was a span of 21 bases. Germline V gene data show CDR1 as KGHSH and CDR2 as LQKENI. In DNA form, the CDR3 reads TGTGCCAGCTCAATCCTCTACCAGGGATCCCGTTCTGGGGCCAACGTCCTGACTTTC. It encodes CASSILYQGSRSGANVLTF.

V usage is TRBV11-2 and J usage is TRBJ1-6, with D uncertain. Germline CDR1 is SGHAT and CDR2 is FQNNGV. The CDR3 spans 14 residues. Trimming took off 4 bases at V and 0 bases at J, with 4 bases between the two ends. In DNA, the CDR3 is TGTGCCAGCAGCTCGAGCTCCTATAATTCACCCCTCCACTTT. Its translation: CASSSSSYNSPLHF.

This clone came up a few times. The genes are TRBV7-9 and TRBJ1-4, with 7 bases identical to TRBD1. Trimming cost V 6 bases and J 7 bases; bases outside gene matches: 8. The germline V gene has CDR1 SEHNR and CDR2 FQNEAQ (reference sequence). The CDR3 is made up of 14 amino acids. CDR3 in amino acids: CASRDGTDPEKLFF. The CDR3, as DNA: TGTGCCAGCAGGGATGGGACAGATCCTGAAAAACTGTTTTTT.

The chain has TRBV18 and TRBJ2-2; D gene uncertain. Germline CDR1 is KGHSH and CDR2 is LQKENI. The CDR3 extends over 15 amino acids. Trimming cost V 2 bases and J 1 base, with 8 bases left between them. The CDR3 DNA follows: TGTGCCAGCTCACCAACACCGGGGAACACCGGGGAGCTGTTTTTT. It codes for CASSPTPGNTGELFF.

This chain joins TRBV10-1 and TRBJ2-7; 10 nucleotides align to TRBD1. V shed 6 bases and J 9 bases; nucleotides not matched to a gene: 8. CDR1 and CDR2 (germline): WNHNN, SYGVQD (reference sequence). The CDR3 consists of 13 residues. The CDR3 loop is CASSRDRGGGQYF. CDR3 DNA: TGCGCCAGCAGCCGGGACAGGGGAGGAGGGCAGTACTTC.

This chain joins TRBV2 and TRBJ2-5; 12 bases are a match to TRBD2. Trimming removed 7 bases from V and 4 bases from J; junction bases left unmatched: 4. In germline, CDR1 is SNHLY, CDR2 FYNNEI. The CDR3 length is 14 residues. The DNA of the CDR3 is TGTGCCAGCATCCTAGCGGGGGGGCCAGAGACCCAGTACTTC. Its protein is CASILAGGPETQYF.

This chain connects TRBV10-1 to TRBJ1-6; 8 bases align to TRBD1. Germline CDR1 reads WNHNN; CDR2 reads SYGVQD (reference sequence). V dropped 3 bases and J dropped 7; count of bases not matched to a gene: 8. The CDR3 extends over 16 amino acids. The CDR3 reads CASSDGMTGENSPLHF. As DNA, the CDR3 is TGCGCCAGCAGTGATGGAATGACAGGGGAGAATTCACCCCTCCACTTT.

This chain uses TRBV18 with TRBJ2-7; weak D call: TRBD2 (5 bases). This CDR3 comprises 15 residues. Germline V gene lookup returns CDR1 KGHSH and CDR2 LQKENI. V was cut by 0 bases and J by 3 bases, with 12 bases left in between. The DNA for the CDR3 is TGTGCCAGCTCACCACCGTGGGAGAAACTCTACGAGCAGTACTTC. Protein product: CASSPPWEKLYEQYF.

The V call is TRBV5-1, the J call TRBJ2-7; D perhaps matches TRBD2 (6 bases). Trimming took off 6 bases at V and 5 bases at J, with 27 bases between the two ends. Germline CDR1 reads SGHRS; CDR2 reads YFSETQ. This CDR3 spans 17 amino acids. The CDR3 DNA is TGCGCCAGCACCCGACCCGGTATTGACAGCGGGTCCGACGAGCAGTACTTC. It codes for CASTRPGIDSGSDEQYF.

The chain carries TRBV30 and TRBJ1-2, with 8 nucleotides matching TRBD1. Germline CDR1 is GTSNPN and CDR2 is SVGIG (reference sequence). The CDR3 spans 12 residues. Trimming removed 5 bases from V and 7 bases from J; junction bases left unmatched: 6. As DNA, the CDR3 is TGTGCCTGGGAGCTGACAGGGGTTGGCTACACCTTC. Translation: CAWELTGVGYTF.

As for this clone: One end of the junction fails to match germline, which may point to a read error. This chain connects TRBV7-7 to TRBJ2-5; 7 bases agree with TRBD2. This CDR3 contains 14 residues. The germline CDR1 and CDR2 sequences are SSHAT and FNYEAQ (reference sequence). Here the CDR3 reads CASSVGGIQETQYF. The CDR3 DNA reads as TGTGCTAGCAGTGTCGGGGGGATCCAAGAGACCCAGTACTTC.

This chain joins TRBV5-4 and TRBJ2-3, with D maybe TRBD2 (6 bases). Germline assignment: CDR1 SGHNT and CDR2 YYREEE (reference sequence). V was clipped by 4 bases and J by 0 bases, with 9 bases between them. The CDR3 length is 14 residues. The CDR3 coding sequence is TGTGCCAGCAGCCCGGGGACTAGCACAGATACGCAGTATTTT. Encoded protein: CASSPGTSTDTQYF.

The V and J genes are TRBV4-1 and TRBJ1-1; unclear D gene. Trimming stripped 0 bases from V and 1 base from J, with 9 bases between. This CDR3 contains 15 residues. Germline V gene lookup returns CDR1 MGHRA and CDR2 YSYEKL. DNA of the CDR3: TGCGCCAGCAGCCAAGAGGTACAGCCGAACACTGAAGCTTTCTTT. Its protein product is CASSQEVQPNTEAFF.

This clone was observed a few times. The chain employs TRBV19 and TRBJ2-2, with D possibly being TRBD2 (6 bases). V lost 5 bases and J 1 base, leaving 17 bases between the germline ends. Germline lookup yields CDR1 LNHDA and CDR2 SQIVND (reference sequence). The CDR3 extends over 17 amino acids. The CDR3 reads CASSPRGPTLNTGELFF. CDR3 in DNA: TGTGCCAGTAGTCCGCGGGGCCCGACCTTGAACACCGGGGAGCTGTTTTTT.